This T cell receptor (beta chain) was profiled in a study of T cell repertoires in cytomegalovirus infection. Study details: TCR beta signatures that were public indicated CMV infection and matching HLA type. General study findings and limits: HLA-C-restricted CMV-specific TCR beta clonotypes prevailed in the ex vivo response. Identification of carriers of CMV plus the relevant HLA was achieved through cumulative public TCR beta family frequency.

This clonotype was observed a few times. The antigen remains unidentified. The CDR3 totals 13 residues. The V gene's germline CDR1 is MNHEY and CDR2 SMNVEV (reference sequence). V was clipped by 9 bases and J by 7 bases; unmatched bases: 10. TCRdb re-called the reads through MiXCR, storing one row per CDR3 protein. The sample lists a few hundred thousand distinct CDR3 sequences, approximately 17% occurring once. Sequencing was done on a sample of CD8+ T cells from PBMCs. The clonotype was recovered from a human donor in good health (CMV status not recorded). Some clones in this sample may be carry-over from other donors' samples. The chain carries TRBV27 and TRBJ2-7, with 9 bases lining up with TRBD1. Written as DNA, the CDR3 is TGTGCCAGTCGATCCGGGACAGGGTATGAGCAGTACTTC. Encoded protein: CASRSGTGYEQYF.